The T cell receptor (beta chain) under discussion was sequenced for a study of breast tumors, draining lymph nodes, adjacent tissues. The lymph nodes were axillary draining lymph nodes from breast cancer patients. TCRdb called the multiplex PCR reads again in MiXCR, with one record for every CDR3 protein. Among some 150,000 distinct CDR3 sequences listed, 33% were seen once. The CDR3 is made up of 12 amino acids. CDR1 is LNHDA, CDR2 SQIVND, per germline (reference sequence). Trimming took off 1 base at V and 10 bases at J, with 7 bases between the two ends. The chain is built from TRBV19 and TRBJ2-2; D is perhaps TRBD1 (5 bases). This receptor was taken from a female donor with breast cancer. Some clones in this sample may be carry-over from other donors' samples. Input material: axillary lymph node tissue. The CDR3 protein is CASSIGGVELFF. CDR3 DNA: TGTGCCAGTAGTATAGGGGGCGTGGAGCTGTTTTTT.